The 8 T cell receptor beta chains reported below all come from one sample, sequenced in a study of early T cells in non-severe SARS-CoV-2 infection. In TCRdb, the 5' RACE reads were re-called with MiXCR into one record per CDR3 protein. This table has approximately 74,000 distinct CDR3 sequences, roughly 13% appearing once. The sample taken for sequencing was whole blood. These receptors were collected from an adult who was a healthcare worker with PCR-confirmed SARS-CoV-2 infection or an uninfected control (not recorded which).

The chain employs TRBV11-2 and TRBJ1-6, with a weak D call TRBD1 (5 bases). The CDR3 has 15 residues. V gave up 1 base and J gave up 3 bases, with 7 bases separating them. Germline V gives CDR1 SGHAT, CDR2 FQNNGV. The CDR3 reads CASSLVQVYNSPLHF. In nucleotides, the CDR3 is TGTGCCAGCAGCTTAGTACAGGTCTATAATTCACCCCTCCACTTT.

This chain joins TRBV27 and TRBJ1-5, with a tentative D call TRBD1 (5 bases). The CDR3 is made up of 13 amino acids. The germline gives CDR1 MNHEY, CDR2 SMNVEV (reference sequence). Trimming left V 5 bases short and J 0 bases short, with 5 bases between. Here the CDR3 DNA reads TGTGCCAGCAGTGGACATAGCAATCAGCCCCAGCATTTT. Encoded protein: CASSGHSNQPQHF.

The chain uses TRBV20-1 and TRBJ2-3, with TRBD2 identical over 11 bases. This CDR3 is built from 14 residues. From germline, CDR1 is DFQATT and CDR2 SNEGSKA (reference sequence). V lost 4 bases, J lost 6 bases, and 6 bases stayed unmatched. The CDR3 reads CSAMTSGVTDTQYF. The DNA for the CDR3 is TGCAGTGCTATGACTAGCGGGGTGACGGATACGCAGTATTTT.

This clonotype was seen at least ten times. The chain carries TRBV19 and TRBJ1-5; D call uncertain. The CDR3 extends over 19 amino acids. Germline assignment: CDR1 LNHDA and CDR2 SQIVND (reference sequence). With 7 bases removed from V and 0 bases from J, the gap between germline ends came to 25 bases. The DNA of the CDR3 is TGTGCCAGTACCTCACTTGGACTGGCGATCGGATATAGCAATCAGCCCCAGCATTTT. This encodes CASTSLGLAIGYSNQPQHF.

This chain links TRBV4-1 with TRBJ1-1, with TRBD1 as a possible D gene (5 bases). The length of the CDR3 is 15 residues. V was pared by 5 bases and J by 1 base, with 14 bases between. From germline, CDR1 is MGHRA and CDR2 YSYEKL. The CDR3 coding sequence is TGCGCCAGCAGCTCGGTGGGGGGACCGAACACTGAAGCTTTCTTT. This encodes CASSSVGGPNTEAFF.

The chain links TRBV6-2 or TRBV6-3 to TRBJ2-3; D is tentatively TRBD1 or TRBD2 (7 bases each). This CDR3 has 22 residues. Germline CDR1 and CDR2: MNHEY and SVGEGT. Trimming took off 2 bases at V and 5 bases at J, with 35 bases between the two ends. CDR3 bases: TGTGCCAGCAGTTACGGAACAGGGGAGGGCTTGCATCCCGCAATACGGCAAGATACGCAGTATTTT. Translated: CASSYGTGEGLHPAIRQDTQYF.

The chain has TRBV7-2 and TRBJ2-5; 8 bases map to TRBD1. V shed 0 bases, J shed 5 bases, and the junction held 2 bases outside the gene matches. The CDR3 sequence is 14 residues long. Per germline, CDR1 SGHTA and CDR2 FQGNSA. The CDR3 region is CASSLARGHETQYF. The CDR3 coding sequence is TGTGCCAGCAGCTTAGCCAGGGGGCACGAGACCCAGTACTTC. The full variable domain, completed using reference TRBV7-2 and TRBJ2-5, is GAGVSQSPSNKVTEKGKDVELRCDPISGHTALYWYRQSLGQGLEFLIYFQGNSAPDKSGLPSDRFSAERTGGSVSTLTIQRTQQEDSAVYLCASSLARGHETQYFGPGTRLLVL.

This clonotype occurred a few times. This sequence joins TRBV20-1 and TRBJ1-2, with TRBD1 as a possible D gene (6 bases). CDR1 and CDR2 (germline): DFQATT, SNEGSKA (reference sequence). The CDR3 contains 13 residues. The V end was cut by 4 bases, the J end by 4 bases, with 13 bases between. The CDR3 region is CSAKYWDTYGYTF. CDR3 DNA: TGCAGTGCTAAATATTGGGACACCTATGGCTACACCTTC.